This T cell receptor (beta chain) stems from a study of OX40 agonist ivuxolimab in advanced cancers. Overall study context: Ivuxolimab, which is an agonistic anti-OX40 (CD134) antibody, was administered to the patients. It was permissible to have had prior anti-PD-1, anti-PD-L1 or anti-CTLA-4 therapy, and approximately 40% had some.

Produced via immunoSEQ multiplex PCR; TCRdb's table is partial and in-frame only. The data contain under 95,000 clones, about 84% of them singletons. General study points: Certain nonresponding patients likewise had low normalized T-cell clonal expansion.

Remarks on this clone: Its antigen is not known.

The CDR3 spans 13 residues. CDR1 MNHNY and CDR2 SVGAGI come from the germline V gene (reference sequence). V lost 6 bases and J lost 4, with 10 bases in between. This sequence was found in an adult with an advanced solid tumor such as melanoma, head and neck, liver or kidney cancer. The specimen was CD4+ or CD8+ T cells sorted from blood, collected in a trial of the OX40 agonist ivuxolimab. The V and J genes are TRBV6-6 and TRBJ2-1; possibly TRBD2 for D (6 bases). The CDR3 bases are TGTGCCAGCAGCCGACTAGAATACAATGAGCAGTTCTTC. This translates into CASSRLEYNEQFF.